The source of this T cell receptor beta chain is a study of cytomegalovirus exposure and HLA in healthy donors. Study-level findings and limits: When the data were analyzed later, several of the most significant clusters appeared to be linked to common viral pathogens.

Primers: 60 Vbeta forward and 13 Jbeta reverse. In the original processing: A later analysis counted approximately 80 million unique TCR beta chains, about 11 million shared. Clones were read by immunoSEQ multiplex PCR, and TCRdb kept only the in-frame ones, dropping some. The V and J calls and clone size come from that table; D and trimming were worked out from the DNA. This sample has around 200,000 clones, with roughly 81% found just once. The CDR3 runs to 14 residues. Germline V gene data show CDR1 as LNHDA and CDR2 as SQIVND (reference sequence). Unmatched junction bases numbered 7, after V lost 5 bases and J lost 6 bases. With respect to this clone: Its antigen is not identified.

This receptor was obtained from a woman aged 30 to 39 in good health and CMV-seropositive. The chain uses TRBV19 and TRBJ1-5; 7 nucleotides line up with TRBD1. Sequencing used PBMCs. The CDR3 spells CASSVTGRIQPQHF. The DNA of the CDR3 is TGTGCCAGTAGTGTGACAGGGCGGATTCAGCCCCAGCATTTT.